This TCR beta chain was sequenced during a study of OX40 agonist ivuxolimab in advanced cancers. Study in general: At 0.01 to 10 mg/kg, ivuxolimab was administered intravenously to patients every 2 weeks.

TCRdb keeps only in-frame clones here, not all; method: immunoSEQ multiplex PCR. This sample yields 46,000 or so clones, of which roughly 90% are seen a single time; 10% to 15% belongs to the top ten. Trimming cost V 0 bases and J 2 bases, with 9 bases left between them. Germline V CDR1 and CDR2: SGDLS, YYNGEE. This CDR3 has 15 amino acids. This clonotype was sampled from an adult with an advanced solid tumor such as melanoma, head and neck, liver or kidney cancer. This chain joins TRBV9 and TRBJ2-1, with D maybe TRBD2 (5 bases). The material sequenced was CD4+ or CD8+ T cells sorted from blood, taken in a trial of the OX40 agonist ivuxolimab. The CDR3 sequence is CASSVGQTTYNEQFF. DNA of the CDR3: TGTGCCAGCAGCGTAGGGCAGACTACCTACAATGAGCAGTTCTTC.